The entry below gives a single T cell receptor (beta chain) sequence along with its context. The target antigen is unknown. The data are from a study of T cells after yellow fever vaccination. In the study overall: When fractions had low cell numbers, they were prepared with SMART-Seq v4 Ultra Low Input.

Trimming shortened V by 5 bases and J by 6 bases, and 23 bases separated the two germline ends. CDR3 size: 16 residues. Germline V gene sequence: CDR1 PRHDT, CDR2 FYEKMQ (reference sequence). Via MiXCR, TCRdb re-called the 5' RACE reads, giving one row per CDR3 protein. The sample comprises about 310,000 distinct CDR3 sequences, around 3.6% of which are singletons, and about 20% rests with the top ten. Study outcomes and limitations: A small share of clonotypes appeared in both CD4 and CD8 compartments. In FACS-sorted repertoires, abundant clonotypes from the bulk population could appear as contaminants.

The sequence was obtained from a man between 18 and 35 years old who received the YFV17D yellow fever vaccine. The material was PBMCs, obtained on the day of the yellow fever booster vaccination. The J gene is TRBJ2-7, the V gene TRBV13; the D gene is possibly TRBD1 (6 bases). Here the CDR3 reads CASSPMTGPDGVEQYF. Here the CDR3 DNA reads TGTGCCAGCAGCCCCATGACAGGTCCCGACGGGGTCGAGCAGTACTTC.